These 25 T cell receptor beta chains originate from one sample sequenced in a study of response to subunit inactivated influenza vaccine (dated by TCRdb to about 2018). The protocol used for the library was RT-PCR. TCRdb shows the sequencer as Illumina HiSeq 2500. Using fastp at Q25 and MiXCR, TCRdb reprocessed the public reads and kept productive beta chains. Merged by CDR3 protein, the rows form single entries marked with the most common genes and DNA. The sample table shows 750,000 to 850,000 distinct CDR3 sequences, and around 18% are seen once. Roughly a tenth of the sample comes from the top ten. The starting material was PBMCs from blood, obtained 4 to 6 days after vaccination. All receptors come from a man aged 50 to 60 who received an inactivated influenza vaccine. Donor details come from another sample of the same person, matched by shared clones.

The rearrangement links TRBV27 to TRBJ2-3; 7 bases align to TRBD1. This CDR3 region has 14 residues. The V gene end was trimmed by 5 bases and the J gene end by 4 bases; junction bases not matched to a gene: 6. Germline V gene sequence: CDR1 MNHEY, CDR2 SMNVEV (reference sequence). The CDR3 reads CASSPQTGADTQYF. In DNA, the CDR3 is TGTGCCAGCAGTCCTCAAACAGGGGCAGATACGCAGTATTTT.

There are a few counts of this clonotype. V is TRBV6-1 and J is TRBJ2-3; D perhaps matches TRBD2 (6 bases). Germline V lookup: CDR1 MNHNS, CDR2 SASEGT. CDR3 size: 15 residues. V dropped 6 bases and J dropped 2 bases, with 15 bases sitting between them. The DNA of the CDR3 is TGTGCCAGCAGACCTCGGGGGTTCTCCACAGATACGCAGTATTTT. This encodes CASRPRGFSTDTQYF.

This sequence joins TRBV6-5 and TRBJ2-7; TRBD1 matches at 7 bases. The junction had 4 bases not matched to a gene; V was cut back by 2 bases and J by 3 bases. Germline values: CDR1 MNHEY, CDR2 SVGAGI. The CDR3 totals 14 residues. CDR3 residues: CASSYTDRSYEQYF. The CDR3 bases are TGTGCCAGCAGTTACACGGACAGGAGCTACGAGCAGTACTTC.

The table lists this clonotype with a few counts. The chain joins TRBV10-2 to TRBJ2-5; no reliable D call. The CDR3 length is 12 residues. From germline, CDR1 is WSHSY and CDR2 SAAADI. Trimming stripped 2 bases from V and 5 bases from J, with 6 bases between. CDR3 nucleotides: TGCGCCAGCAGTGAGCATGGGGAGACCCAGTACTTC. Translation gives CASSEHGETQYF.

The gene calls are TRBV7-2 and TRBJ2-1, with 7 bases identical to TRBD2. Germline CDR1 is SGHTA and CDR2 is FQGNSA. V was pared by 8 bases and J by 0 bases, with 10 bases of the junction left unmatched. This CDR3 region has 16 residues. This chain's CDR3 is CASRPGRGSSYNEQFF. CDR3 DNA: TGTGCCAGCCGACCAGGGCGGGGGAGCTCCTACAATGAGCAGTTCTTC.

This clonotype was observed many times. The chain has TRBV5-1 and TRBJ2-7; D is possibly TRBD1 (5 bases). CDR1 and CDR2 from the germline V gene are SGHRS and YFSETQ. The CDR3 runs to 13 residues. Trimming removed 1 base at V and 6 bases at J, with 11 bases between. The CDR3 sequence: CASSLTGVSEQYF. The CDR3 DNA follows: TGCGCCAGCAGCTTGACAGGAGTAAGCGAGCAGTACTTC.

The chain recombines TRBV6-1 with TRBJ2-2; D might be TRBD1 or TRBD2, each matching 5 bases. The ends were cut back, 10 bases at V and 6 bases at J, with 21 bases in the middle. The length of the CDR3 is 15 residues. Germline V lookup: CDR1 MNHNS, CDR2 SASEGT. CDR3 nucleotide sequence: TGTGCCACCTCCCTGCGAGGGGTCCCTCCCGGGGAGCTGTTTTTT. Translated, it gives CATSLRGVPPGELFF.

This clonotype appeared a few times. The chain links TRBV19 to TRBJ1-2; D is possibly TRBD1 (5 bases). This CDR3 is 15 amino acids long. CDR1 is LNHDA and CDR2 is SQIVND in the germline V gene (reference sequence). Trimming took 2 bases from V and 9 from J, leaving 19 bases between them. In DNA, the CDR3 is TGTGCCAGTAGTATAACCATAACAGGATCTATGAGCTACACCTTC. The encoded protein is CASSITITGSMSYTF.

This rearrangement joins TRBV29-1 to TRBJ2-1; 9 positions agree with TRBD1. From germline, CDR1 is SQVTM and CDR2 ANQGSEA. V was pared by 3 bases and J by 8 bases, with 8 bases of the junction left unmatched. The CDR3 consists of 14 residues. The DNA of the CDR3 is TGCAGCGTTGAGCGGGACAGGGCGGTCGATGAGCAGTTCTTC. Its protein product is CSVERDRAVDEQFF.

This chain links TRBV20-1 with TRBJ2-5; 14 bases are a match to TRBD2. Germline loops: CDR1 DFQATT, CDR2 SNEGSKA (reference sequence). Unmatched junction bases numbered 16, after V lost 3 bases and J lost 7 bases. CDR3 length equals 18 residues. CDR3 sequence (DNA): TGCAGTGCTAGGAGTGGACTAGCGGGGGGTATTTCCCCGGGGACCCAGTACTTC. It specifies CSARSGLAGGISPGTQYF.

The chain combines TRBV12-3 or TRBV12-4 with TRBJ2-5; TRBD1 matches at 8 bases. The CDR3 length is 14 residues. Trimming removed 6 bases from V and 1 base from J; junction bases left unmatched: 4. For the CDR3, the DNA is TGTGCCAGCAGAAAGGACAGGGTCCAAGAGACCCAGTACTTC. Translation gives CASRKDRVQETQYF.

The sample holds a few counts of this clonotype. The chain joins TRBV4-3 to TRBJ2-3; 9 positions agree with TRBD2. Trimming at V came to 1 base and at J to 1 base, leaving 3 bases not matched to a gene. The germline gives CDR1 LGHNA, CDR2 YSLEER. The CDR3 consists of 16 residues. CDR3 protein: CASSQGQRGGTDTQYF. CDR3 bases: TGCGCCAGCAGCCAAGGCCAGCGGGGGGGCACAGATACGCAGTATTTT.

The genes are TRBV29-1 and TRBJ2-3; 9 nucleotides match TRBD2. Trimming removed 6 bases from V and 5 bases from J; junction bases left unmatched: 9. The CDR3 has 14 residues. Germline values: CDR1 SQVTM, CDR2 ANQGSEA. The CDR3 sequence is CSVFSGGGGDTQYF. CDR3 nucleotides: TGCAGCGTGTTTAGCGGGGGAGGAGGAGATACGCAGTATTTT.

The J gene is TRBJ2-1, the V gene TRBV6-1; 11 bases map to TRBD2. CDR3 length: 14 amino acids. V lost 8 bases to trimming and J lost 6 bases; unmatched junction nucleotides: 6. Germline CDR1 is MNHNS and CDR2 is SASEGT. This chain's CDR3 is CASVAGLAANEQFF. DNA for the CDR3: TGTGCCAGCGTCGCGGGACTAGCGGCCAATGAGCAGTTCTTC.

This clonotype was counted at least ten times. This rearrangement joins TRBV20-1 to TRBJ1-2, with D unclear. The CDR3 sequence is 14 residues long. The germline V and J ends were trimmed by 0 bases and 10 bases, with 18 bases remaining between them. The germline gives CDR1 DFQATT, CDR2 SNEGSKA (reference sequence). The CDR3 region is CSAREGKAGGFYTF. In nucleotides, the CDR3 is TGCAGTGCTAGAGAAGGGAAAGCGGGAGGGTTCTACACCTTC.

This clonotype was counted many times. This chain uses TRBV11-2 with TRBJ2-3, with 10 bases fitting TRBD2. The V segment lost 4 bases and the J segment 1 base; nucleotides outside the gene matches: 2. Germline V gene lookup returns CDR1 SGHAT and CDR2 FQNNGV. The CDR3 has 15 amino acids. CDR3 region: CASSSLAGGTDTQYF. The CDR3 nucleotides are TGTGCCAGCAGCTCTCTAGCGGGGGGCACAGATACGCAGTATTTT.

In its sample, this clonotype was seen many times. The rearrangement links TRBV12-3 or TRBV12-4 to TRBJ2-3, with D unclear. The CDR3 totals 10 residues. V shed 6 bases and J shed 10 bases, with 8 bases lying between them. The CDR3 sequence is CASSQRPQYF. Here the CDR3 DNA reads TGTGCCAGCAGCCAGCGCCCGCAGTATTTT.

V gene TRBV28 combines with J gene TRBJ2-3; D is tentatively TRBD1 or TRBD2 (5 bases each). The CDR3 spans 18 residues. Germline-derived CDR1 and CDR2 are MDHEN and SYDVKM. V gave up 3 bases and J gave up 2 bases, with 21 bases separating them. The chain's CDR3 is CASSFLGWGNIYTDTQYF. The CDR3 region has the DNA TGTGCCAGCAGTTTCCTAGGGTGGGGGAACATATACACAGATACGCAGTATTTT.

Many counts were recorded for this clonotype. V usage is TRBV5-5 and J usage is TRBJ2-1; D unresolved. The V gene's germline CDR1 is SGHKS and CDR2 YYEKEE (reference sequence). The CDR3 runs 15 residues. V was clipped by 0 bases and J by 8 bases, with 15 bases between them. CDR3 DNA: TGTGCCAGCAGCTTGGCATCCGGACGGATCTATGAGCAGTTCTTC. Translation: CASSLASGRIYEQFF.

This clonotype has a handful of counts. This sequence joins TRBV7-8 and TRBJ2-5; 13 bases are a match to TRBD2. CDR3 length: 18 amino acids. The germline V gene encodes CDR1 SGHVS and CDR2 FQNEAQ. V gave up 2 bases and J gave up 5 bases; unmatched junction bases: 11. The chain's CDR3 is CASSLKTPGLAGVETQYF. CDR3 nucleotide sequence: TGTGCCAGCAGCTTAAAAACTCCTGGACTAGCGGGAGTTGAGACCCAGTACTTC.

The chain uses TRBV19 and TRBJ1-5; the D gene is possibly TRBD1 (5 bases). Trimming left V 3 bases short and J 4 bases short, with 10 bases between. The germline V gene has CDR1 LNHDA and CDR2 SQIVND (reference sequence). The CDR3 covers 14 residues. Written as DNA, the CDR3 is TGTGCCAGTAGTATGAGGGAGGGGAATCAGCCCCAGCATTTT. This gives the protein CASSMREGNQPQHF.

V gene TRBV4-3 combines with J gene TRBJ1-5; no clear D gene. The germline V gene encodes CDR1 LGHNA and CDR2 YSLEER. CDR3 length equals 13 residues. V shed 0 bases and J shed 7 bases, with 7 bases lying between them. The CDR3 coding sequence is TGCGCCAGCAGCCAAGAGGTGGGGCAGCCCCAGCATTTT. It is translated as CASSQEVGQPQHF.

There are a few counts of this clonotype. The chain couples TRBV6-2 or TRBV6-3 to TRBJ2-1, with 12 positions matching TRBD2. Germline V gene lookup returns CDR1 MNHEY and CDR2 SVGEGT. Trimming removed 6 bases from V and 4 bases from J; junction bases left unmatched: 7. This CDR3 region has 16 residues. DNA of the CDR3: TGTGCCAGCAGGGCACTAGCGGGAGGACGATACAATGAGCAGTTCTTC. Its translation is CASRALAGGRYNEQFF.

This clonotype turned up a few times. The chain carries TRBV5-1 and TRBJ2-1; weak D call: TRBD2 (5 bases). Germline lookup yields CDR1 SGHRS and CDR2 YFSETQ. V lost 0 bases and J lost 5, with 12 bases in between. This CDR3 spans 15 amino acids. The CDR3 is CASSLDGSEHNEQFF. The DNA for the CDR3 is TGCGCCAGCAGCTTGGATGGTAGCGAGCACAATGAGCAGTTCTTC.

The table lists this clonotype with a few counts. This chain connects TRBV12-3 or TRBV12-4 to TRBJ2-1; D may be TRBD1 (6 bases). CDR3 size: 13 residues. With 8 bases removed from V and 8 bases from J, the gap between germline ends came to 16 bases. The CDR3 here is CASQGPKKYEQFF. CDR3 DNA sequence: TGTGCCAGCCAGGGGCCCAAGAAGTATGAGCAGTTCTTC.